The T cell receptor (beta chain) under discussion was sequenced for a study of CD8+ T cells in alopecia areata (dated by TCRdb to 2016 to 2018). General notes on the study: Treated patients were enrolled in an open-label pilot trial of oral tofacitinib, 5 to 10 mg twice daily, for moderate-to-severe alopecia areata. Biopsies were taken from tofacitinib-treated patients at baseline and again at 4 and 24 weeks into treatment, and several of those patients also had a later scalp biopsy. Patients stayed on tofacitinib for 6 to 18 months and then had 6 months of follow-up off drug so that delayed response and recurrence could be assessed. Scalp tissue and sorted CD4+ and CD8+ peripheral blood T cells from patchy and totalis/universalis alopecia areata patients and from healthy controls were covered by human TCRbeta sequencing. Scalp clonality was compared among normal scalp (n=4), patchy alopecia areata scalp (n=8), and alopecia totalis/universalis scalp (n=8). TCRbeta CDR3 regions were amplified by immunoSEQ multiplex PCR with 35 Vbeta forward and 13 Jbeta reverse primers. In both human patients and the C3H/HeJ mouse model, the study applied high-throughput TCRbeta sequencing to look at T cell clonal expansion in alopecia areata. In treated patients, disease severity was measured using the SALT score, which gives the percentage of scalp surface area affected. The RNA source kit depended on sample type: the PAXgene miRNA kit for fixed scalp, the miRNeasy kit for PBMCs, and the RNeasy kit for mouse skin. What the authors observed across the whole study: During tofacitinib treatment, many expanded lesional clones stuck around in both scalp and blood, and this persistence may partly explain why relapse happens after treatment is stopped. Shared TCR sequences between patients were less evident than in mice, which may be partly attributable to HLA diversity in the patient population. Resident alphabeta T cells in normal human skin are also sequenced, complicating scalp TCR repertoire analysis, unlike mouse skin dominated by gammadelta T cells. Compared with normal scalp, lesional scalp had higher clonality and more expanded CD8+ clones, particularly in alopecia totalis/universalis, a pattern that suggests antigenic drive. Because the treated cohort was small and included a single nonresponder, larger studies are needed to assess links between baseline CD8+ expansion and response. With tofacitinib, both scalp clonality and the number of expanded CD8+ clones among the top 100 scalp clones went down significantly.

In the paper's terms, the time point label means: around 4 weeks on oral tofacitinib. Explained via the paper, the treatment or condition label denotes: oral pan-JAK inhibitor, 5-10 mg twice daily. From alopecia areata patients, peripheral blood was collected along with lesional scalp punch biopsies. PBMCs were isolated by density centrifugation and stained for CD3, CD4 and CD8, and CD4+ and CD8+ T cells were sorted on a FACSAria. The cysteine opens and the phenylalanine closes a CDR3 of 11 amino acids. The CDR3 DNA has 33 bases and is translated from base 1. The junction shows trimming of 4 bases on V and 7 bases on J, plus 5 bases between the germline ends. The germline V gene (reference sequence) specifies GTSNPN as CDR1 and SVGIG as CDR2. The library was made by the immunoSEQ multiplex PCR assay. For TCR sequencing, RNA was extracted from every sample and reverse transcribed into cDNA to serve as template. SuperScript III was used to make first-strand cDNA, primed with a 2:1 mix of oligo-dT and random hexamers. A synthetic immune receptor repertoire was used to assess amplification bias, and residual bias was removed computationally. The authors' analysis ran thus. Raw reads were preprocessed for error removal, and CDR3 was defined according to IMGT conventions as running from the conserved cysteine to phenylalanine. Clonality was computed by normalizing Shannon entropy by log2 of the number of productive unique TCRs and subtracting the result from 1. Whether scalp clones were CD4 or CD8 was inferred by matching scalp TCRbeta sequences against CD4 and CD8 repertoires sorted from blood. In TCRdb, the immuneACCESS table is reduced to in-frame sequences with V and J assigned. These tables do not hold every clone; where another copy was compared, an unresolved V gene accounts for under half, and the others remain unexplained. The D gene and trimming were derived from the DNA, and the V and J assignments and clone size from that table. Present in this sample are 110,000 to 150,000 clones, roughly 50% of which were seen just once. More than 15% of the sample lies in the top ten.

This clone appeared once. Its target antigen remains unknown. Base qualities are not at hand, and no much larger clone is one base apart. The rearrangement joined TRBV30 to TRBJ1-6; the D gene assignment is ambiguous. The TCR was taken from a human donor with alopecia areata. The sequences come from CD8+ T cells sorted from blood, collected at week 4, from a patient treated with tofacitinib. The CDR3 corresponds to CAWTLNSPLHF. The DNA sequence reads TGTGCCTGGACGCTAAATTCACCCCTCCACTTT.